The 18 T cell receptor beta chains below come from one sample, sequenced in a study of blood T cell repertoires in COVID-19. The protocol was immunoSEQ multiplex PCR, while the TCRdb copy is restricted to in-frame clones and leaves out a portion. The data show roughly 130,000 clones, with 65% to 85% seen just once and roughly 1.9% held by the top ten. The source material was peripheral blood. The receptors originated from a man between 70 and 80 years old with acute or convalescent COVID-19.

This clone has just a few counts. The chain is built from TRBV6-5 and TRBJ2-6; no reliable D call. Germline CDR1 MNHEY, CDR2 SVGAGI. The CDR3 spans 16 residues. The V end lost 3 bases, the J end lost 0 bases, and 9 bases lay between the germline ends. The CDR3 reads CASSYTPGSGANVLTF. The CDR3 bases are TGTGCCAGCAGTTATACTCCAGGCTCTGGGGCCAACGTCCTGACTTTC.

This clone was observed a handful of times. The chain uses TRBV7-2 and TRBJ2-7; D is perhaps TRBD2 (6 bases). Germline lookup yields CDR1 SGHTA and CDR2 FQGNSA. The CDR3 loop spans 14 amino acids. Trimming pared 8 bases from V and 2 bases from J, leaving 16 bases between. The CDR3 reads CASGRGGEPYEQYF. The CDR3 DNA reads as TGTGCCAGCGGCCGTGGAGGGGAACCCTACGAGCAGTACTTC.

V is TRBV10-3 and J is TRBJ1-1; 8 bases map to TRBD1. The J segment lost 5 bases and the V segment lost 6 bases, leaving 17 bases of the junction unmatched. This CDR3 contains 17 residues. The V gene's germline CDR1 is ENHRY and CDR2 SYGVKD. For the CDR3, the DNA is TGTGCCATCAGACCCAGCCAGGGGGCCCTGTGGGGGACTGAAGCTTTCTTT. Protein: CAIRPSQGALWGTEAFF.

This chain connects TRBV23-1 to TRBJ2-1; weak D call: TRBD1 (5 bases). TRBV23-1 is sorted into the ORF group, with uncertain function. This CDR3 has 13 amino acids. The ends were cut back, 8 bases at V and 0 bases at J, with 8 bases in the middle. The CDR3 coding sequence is TGCGCCAGCTCCAGGGTCTCCTACAATGAGCAGTTCTTC. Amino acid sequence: CASSRVSYNEQFF.

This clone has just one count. CDR3 nucleotide sequence: TGTGCCAGCAGTTACTCCGGGGGGCGGAGGGATGAGCAGTTCTTC. This codes for CASSYSGGRRDEQFF. The chain is built from TRBV6-6 and TRBJ2-1; D is possibly TRBD2 (7 bases). V was cut by 0 bases and J by 8 bases, with 14 bases left in between. The germline gives CDR1 MNHNY, CDR2 SVGAGI (reference sequence). This CDR3 has 15 residues.

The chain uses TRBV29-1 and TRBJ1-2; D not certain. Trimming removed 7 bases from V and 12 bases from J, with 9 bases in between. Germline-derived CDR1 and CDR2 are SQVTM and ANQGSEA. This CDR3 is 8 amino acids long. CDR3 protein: CSAAGNTF. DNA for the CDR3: TGCAGCGCAGCGGGGAACACCTTC.

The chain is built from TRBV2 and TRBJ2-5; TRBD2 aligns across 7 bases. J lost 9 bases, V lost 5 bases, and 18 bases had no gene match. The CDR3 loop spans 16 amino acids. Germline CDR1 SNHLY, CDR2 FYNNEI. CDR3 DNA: TGTGCCAGCAGTAAGACTAGCCTGAACTCGTTTGAGGCCCAGTACTTC. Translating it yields CASSKTSLNSFEAQYF.

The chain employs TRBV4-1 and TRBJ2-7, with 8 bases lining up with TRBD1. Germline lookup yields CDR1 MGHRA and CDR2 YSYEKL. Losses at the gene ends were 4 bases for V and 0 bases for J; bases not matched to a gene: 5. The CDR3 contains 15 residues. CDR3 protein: CASSLGQGSSYEQYF. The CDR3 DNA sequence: TGCGCCAGCAGCCTAGGACAGGGAAGCTCCTACGAGCAGTACTTC.

CDR3 nucleotides: TGCGCCAGCAGCTTGTATTTGGCTGATACGCAGTATTTT. Its protein is CASSLYLADTQYF. V and J are TRBV5-1 and TRBJ2-3; no clear D. V gave up 1 base and J gave up 6 bases, with 9 bases separating them. Germline values: CDR1 SGHRS, CDR2 YFSETQ. The CDR3 is 13 amino acids.

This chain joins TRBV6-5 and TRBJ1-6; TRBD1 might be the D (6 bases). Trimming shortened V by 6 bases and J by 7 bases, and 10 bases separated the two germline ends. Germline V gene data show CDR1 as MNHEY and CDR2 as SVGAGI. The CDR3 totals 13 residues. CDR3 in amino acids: CASSLQGNSPLHF. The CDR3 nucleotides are TGTGCCAGCAGCCTCCAGGGGAATTCACCCCTCCACTTT.

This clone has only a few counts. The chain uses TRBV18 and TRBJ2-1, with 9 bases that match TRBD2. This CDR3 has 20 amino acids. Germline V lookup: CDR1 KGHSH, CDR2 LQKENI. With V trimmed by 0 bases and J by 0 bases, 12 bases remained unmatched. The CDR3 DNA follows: TGTGCCAGCTCACCACCGGGCGGGAGGGGCACTACAAGCTCCTACAATGAGCAGTTCTTC. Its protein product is CASSPPGGRGTTSSYNEQFF.

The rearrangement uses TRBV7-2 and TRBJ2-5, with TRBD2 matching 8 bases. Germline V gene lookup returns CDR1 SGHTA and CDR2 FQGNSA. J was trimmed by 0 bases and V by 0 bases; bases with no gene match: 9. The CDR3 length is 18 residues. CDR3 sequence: CASSLARRGADDQETQYF. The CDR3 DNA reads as TGTGCCAGCAGCTTAGCGCGGCGGGGGGCTGACGACCAAGAGACCCAGTACTTC. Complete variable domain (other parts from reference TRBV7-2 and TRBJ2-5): GAGVSQSPSNKVTEKGKDVELRCDPISGHTALYWYRQSLGQGLEFLIYFQGNSAPDKSGLPSDRFSAERTGGSVSTLTIQRTQQEDSAVYLCASSLARRGADDQETQYFGPGTRLLVL.

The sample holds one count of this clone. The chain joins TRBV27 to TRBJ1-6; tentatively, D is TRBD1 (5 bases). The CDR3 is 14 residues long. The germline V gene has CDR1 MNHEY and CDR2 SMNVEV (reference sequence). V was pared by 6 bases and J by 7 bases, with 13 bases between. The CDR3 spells CASRGLAANSPLHF. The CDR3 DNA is TGTGCCAGCAGGGGGCTGGCGGCGAATTCACCCCTCCACTTT.

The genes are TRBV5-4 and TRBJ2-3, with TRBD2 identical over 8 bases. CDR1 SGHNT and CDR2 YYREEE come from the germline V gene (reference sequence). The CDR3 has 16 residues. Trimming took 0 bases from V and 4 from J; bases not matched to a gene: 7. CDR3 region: CASSLAPGGQSDTQYF. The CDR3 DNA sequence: TGTGCCAGCAGCTTGGCCCCGGGGGGGCAATCAGATACGCAGTATTTT.

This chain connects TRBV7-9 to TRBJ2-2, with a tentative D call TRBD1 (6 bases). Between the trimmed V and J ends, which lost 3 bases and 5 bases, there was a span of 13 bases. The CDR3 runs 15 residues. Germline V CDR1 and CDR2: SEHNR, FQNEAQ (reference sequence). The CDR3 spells CASSFTGLGTGELFF. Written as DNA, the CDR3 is TGTGCCAGCAGCTTTACAGGGTTGGGGACCGGGGAGCTGTTTTTT.

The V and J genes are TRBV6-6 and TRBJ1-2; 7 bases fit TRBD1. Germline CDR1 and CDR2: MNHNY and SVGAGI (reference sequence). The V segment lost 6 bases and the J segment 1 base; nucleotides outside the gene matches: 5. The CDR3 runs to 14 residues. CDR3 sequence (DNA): TGTGCCAGCAGCAACCGGGACAGTAACTATGGCTACACCTTC. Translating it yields CASSNRDSNYGYTF.

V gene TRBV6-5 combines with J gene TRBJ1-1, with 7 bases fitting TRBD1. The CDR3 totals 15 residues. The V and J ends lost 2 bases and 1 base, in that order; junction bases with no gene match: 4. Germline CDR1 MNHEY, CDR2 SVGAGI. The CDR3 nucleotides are TGTGCCAGCAGTTACATTCAGGGGGGGAACACTGAAGCTTTCTTT. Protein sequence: CASSYIQGGNTEAFF.

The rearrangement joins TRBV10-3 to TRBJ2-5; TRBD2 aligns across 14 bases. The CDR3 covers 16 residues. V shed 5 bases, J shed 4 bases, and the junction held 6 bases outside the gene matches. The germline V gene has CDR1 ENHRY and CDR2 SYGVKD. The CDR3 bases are TGTGCCATCAGTTTAGGGGGGACTAGCGGGGGAGAGACCCAGTACTTC. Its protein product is CAISLGGTSGGETQYF.